The rows below give T cell receptor beta chains drawn from one sample of a study of blood T cell repertoires in COVID-19. Only in-frame clones appear in the TCRdb table, and some are missing; sequencing was by immunoSEQ multiplex PCR. The data show approximately 230,000 clones, with roughly 80% seen just once and about 10% held by the top ten. Sequencing was carried out using peripheral blood. Receptors originate from a man older than 75 with acute or convalescent COVID-19. CDR3s include the opening cysteine and the closing phenylalanine or tryptophan. Fields, in order: CDR3 DNA, CDR3 protein, clone size, D gene, J gene, V gene. The D gene is left open where the match is weak. Rows give clone size only sometimes, using once, few, many, or a class for an expanded clone.

cdr3_nt: TGCGCCAGCAGTGAGCTAGCGGGAGGGCGGGAGCAGTTCTTC; cdr3_aa: CASSELAGGREQFF; clone_size: .; d_call: TRBD2; j_call: TRBJ2-1; v_call: TRBV5-1
cdr3_nt: TGTGCCAGCAGCCTTTATTTGAATGAGCAGTTCTTC; cdr3_aa: CASSLYLNEQFF; clone_size: .; d_call: .; j_call: TRBJ2-1; v_call: TRBV7-2
cdr3_nt: TGTGCCTTTACGACACGGCGGGGTTCACCCCTCCACTTT; cdr3_aa: CAFTTRRGSPLHF; clone_size: .; d_call: .; j_call: TRBJ1-6; v_call: TRBV30
cdr3_nt: TGTGCCAGCTCGGAAGACAGGGGGCGTCAGGAAAAACTGTTTTTT; cdr3_aa: CASSEDRGRQEKLFF; clone_size: .; d_call: TRBD1; j_call: TRBJ1-4; v_call: TRBV18
cdr3_nt: TGTGCCAGCAGTTTCACGGGACAGGGGTTACAGCCCCAGCATTTT; cdr3_aa: CASSFTGQGLQPQHF; clone_size: .; d_call: TRBD1; j_call: TRBJ1-5; v_call: TRBV27
cdr3_nt: TGTGCCAGCAGCTTAGGGGTCTCCTCGGGTACCGGGGAGCTGTTTTTT; cdr3_aa: CASSLGVSSGTGELFF; clone_size: .; d_call: .; j_call: TRBJ2-2; v_call: TRBV11-2
cdr3_nt: TGTGCCAGCTCCTCAGGGACAGGGACCACAGATACGCAGTATTTT; cdr3_aa: CASSSGTGTTDTQYF; clone_size: .; d_call: TRBD1; j_call: TRBJ2-3; v_call: TRBV27
cdr3_nt: TGTGCCACCAGTGGCCCCCCCGGGAGGGAGGGGGCGAACATTCAGTACTTC; cdr3_aa: CATSGPPGREGANIQYF; clone_size: .; d_call: .; j_call: TRBJ2-4; v_call: TRBV24-1
cdr3_nt: TGTGCCAGCAGTCGGCAGGGTAATGAGCAGTTCTTC; cdr3_aa: CASSRQGNEQFF; clone_size: .; d_call: .; j_call: TRBJ2-1; v_call: TRBV12-3/TRBV12-4
cdr3_nt: TGTGCCAGCAGTTTCAGGGGATCGGGAACTGAAGCTTTCTTT; cdr3_aa: CASSFRGSGTEAFF; clone_size: .; d_call: .; j_call: TRBJ1-1; v_call: TRBV27
cdr3_nt: TGTGCCAGCAGCGGGGGACAGGGCTACGAGCAGTACTTC; cdr3_aa: CASSGGQGYEQYF; clone_size: .; d_call: TRBD1; j_call: TRBJ2-7; v_call: TRBV7-9
cdr3_nt: TGTGCCAGCAGCGCGGGACAGGGTTCCATCACAGATACGCAGTATTTT; cdr3_aa: CASSAGQGSITDTQYF; clone_size: once; d_call: TRBD1; j_call: TRBJ2-3; v_call: TRBV7-9
cdr3_nt: TGTGCCAGCAGTTACGGGACAGGGGATAACGAGCAGTACTTC; cdr3_aa: CASSYGTGDNEQYF; clone_size: many; d_call: TRBD1; j_call: TRBJ2-7; v_call: TRBV6-5
cdr3_nt: TGTGCCAGTAGGGGGGGCCGGGACTATCCTTCCACAGATACGCAGTATTTT; cdr3_aa: CASRGGRDYPSTDTQYF; clone_size: .; d_call: .; j_call: TRBJ2-3; v_call: TRBV19
cdr3_nt: TGTGCCAGCAGTCCTGGACTCGAGCAGTACTTC; cdr3_aa: CASSPGLEQYF; clone_size: .; d_call: .; j_call: TRBJ2-7; v_call: TRBV12-3/TRBV12-4
cdr3_nt: TGTGCCAGACCGGACTCAAGCTCCTATAATTCACCCCTCCACTTT; cdr3_aa: CARPDSSSYNSPLHF; clone_size: .; d_call: .; j_call: TRBJ1-6; v_call: TRBV6-5
cdr3_nt: TGTGCCAGCAGTCCAGGGGCCCATAATGAAAAACTGTTTTTT; cdr3_aa: CASSPGAHNEKLFF; clone_size: .; d_call: .; j_call: TRBJ1-4; v_call: TRBV27
cdr3_nt: TGCGCCAGCAGCCGATCTGGGTGGACAGGGGAAGTAAATGAGCAGTTCTTC; cdr3_aa: CASSRSGWTGEVNEQFF; clone_size: .; d_call: TRBD1; j_call: TRBJ2-1; v_call: TRBV4-1
cdr3_nt: TGCGCCACTAAAAGGGGGGGCGAGAACACCGGGGAGCTGTTTTTT; cdr3_aa: CATKRGGENTGELFF; clone_size: .; d_call: .; j_call: TRBJ2-2; v_call: TRBV10-2
cdr3_nt: TGTGCCAGCAGCCCCAGGACTAGCGGGGGTCCCCTTTCCTACAATGAGCAGTTCTTC; cdr3_aa: CASSPRTSGGPLSYNEQFF; clone_size: few; d_call: TRBD2; j_call: TRBJ2-1; v_call: TRBV3-1/TRBV3-2
cdr3_nt: TGTGCCAGCAGCTTGTTCGGGGAGGTAGGCTCCTACAATGAGCAGTTCTTC; cdr3_aa: CASSLFGEVGSYNEQFF; clone_size: .; d_call: .; j_call: TRBJ2-1; v_call: TRBV5-8
cdr3_nt: TGTGCCAGCAGTTTACGGGGGGGTAGCTCCTACGAGCAGTACTTC; cdr3_aa: CASSLRGGSSYEQYF; clone_size: .; d_call: TRBD2; j_call: TRBJ2-7; v_call: TRBV27
cdr3_nt: TGTGCCAGCAGGGACAGATCCTACGAGCAGTACTTC; cdr3_aa: CASRDRSYEQYF; clone_size: few; d_call: .; j_call: TRBJ2-7; v_call: TRBV2
cdr3_nt: TGTGCCAGCAGCCCTCAAAGCGGGAGGCGCACAGATACGCAGTATTTT; cdr3_aa: CASSPQSGRRTDTQYF; clone_size: .; d_call: TRBD2; j_call: TRBJ2-3; v_call: TRBV7-9
cdr3_nt: TGTGCCAGTAGTATGGGGCAGGTGAGAGAGACCCAGTACTTC; cdr3_aa: CASSMGQVRETQYF; clone_size: .; d_call: .; j_call: TRBJ2-5; v_call: TRBV19
cdr3_nt: TGCAGTGCTAGTGTCAGGGGGACGGAAAAACTGTTTTTT; cdr3_aa: CSASVRGTEKLFF; clone_size: once; d_call: TRBD1; j_call: TRBJ1-4; v_call: TRBV20-1
cdr3_nt: TGTGCCAGCAGCCAAGATCGGGGGGGGACAGGGGCGTCCCAAGAGACCCAGTACTTC; cdr3_aa: CASSQDRGGTGASQETQYF; clone_size: .; d_call: TRBD1; j_call: TRBJ2-5; v_call: TRBV3-1/TRBV3-2
cdr3_nt: TGTGCCAGCAGCCAAGAGGGCATCTCCACAGATACGCAGTATTTT; cdr3_aa: CASSQEGISTDTQYF; clone_size: .; d_call: .; j_call: TRBJ2-3; v_call: TRBV3-1/TRBV3-2
cdr3_nt: TGTGCCAGCAGCTGGACTAGCGGGAGTGACACCGGGGAGCTGTTTTTT; cdr3_aa: CASSWTSGSDTGELFF; clone_size: once; d_call: TRBD2; j_call: TRBJ2-2; v_call: TRBV7-9
cdr3_nt: TGCGCCAGCAGCTTCGAGGGTAGAACTGAAGCTTTCTTT; cdr3_aa: CASSFEGRTEAFF; clone_size: .; d_call: .; j_call: TRBJ1-1; v_call: TRBV5-1
cdr3_nt: TGTGCCAGCAGTTACTCGTCGAGGGCGGCCGCCGGGGAGCTGTTTTTT; cdr3_aa: CASSYSSRAAAGELFF; clone_size: .; d_call: .; j_call: TRBJ2-2; v_call: TRBV6-5
cdr3_nt: TGTGCCAGCAGTTCGGGACAGGGGTACCACGAGCAGTACTTC; cdr3_aa: CASSSGQGYHEQYF; clone_size: .; d_call: TRBD1; j_call: TRBJ2-7; v_call: TRBV27
cdr3_nt: TGTGCCAGCAGCCCGGGACTCCCGGGTAATGAGCAGTTCTTC; cdr3_aa: CASSPGLPGNEQFF; clone_size: .; d_call: .; j_call: TRBJ2-1; v_call: TRBV3-1/TRBV3-2
cdr3_nt: TGTGCCAGTAGCGGGACAGCCTTAAACTATGGCTACACCTTC; cdr3_aa: CASSGTALNYGYTF; clone_size: .; d_call: TRBD1; j_call: TRBJ1-2; v_call: TRBV19
cdr3_nt: TGCGCCAGCAGCCAGACAGGGGAATCCTACGAGCAGTACTTC; cdr3_aa: CASSQTGESYEQYF; clone_size: once; d_call: TRBD1; j_call: TRBJ2-7; v_call: TRBV5-1
cdr3_nt: TGTGCCAGCAGCTTAGCGAAGAGACAGGGAAGAGGCACTGAAGCTTTCTTT; cdr3_aa: CASSLAKRQGRGTEAFF; clone_size: .; d_call: TRBD1; j_call: TRBJ1-1; v_call: TRBV11-1
cdr3_nt: TGTGCCAGCTTCCCGGGAGGGACGGCCGGGGTGAACACTGAAGCTTTCTTT; cdr3_aa: CASFPGGTAGVNTEAFF; clone_size: once; d_call: .; j_call: TRBJ1-1; v_call: TRBV18
cdr3_nt: TGTGCCAGCAGCTTAGGGGGGCGAAGCTATGGCTACACCTTC; cdr3_aa: CASSLGGRSYGYTF; clone_size: .; d_call: .; j_call: TRBJ1-2; v_call: TRBV9
cdr3_nt: TGCGCCAGCAGTTCTCCGAAGAGGGACAGGGGAGACTATGGCTACACCTTC; cdr3_aa: CASSSPKRDRGDYGYTF; clone_size: .; d_call: TRBD1; j_call: TRBJ1-2; v_call: TRBV10-1
cdr3_nt: TGTGCCAGCAGTGAGACAGTTAATTCACCCCTCCACTTT; cdr3_aa: CASSETVNSPLHF; clone_size: .; d_call: .; j_call: TRBJ1-6; v_call: TRBV12-3/TRBV12-4